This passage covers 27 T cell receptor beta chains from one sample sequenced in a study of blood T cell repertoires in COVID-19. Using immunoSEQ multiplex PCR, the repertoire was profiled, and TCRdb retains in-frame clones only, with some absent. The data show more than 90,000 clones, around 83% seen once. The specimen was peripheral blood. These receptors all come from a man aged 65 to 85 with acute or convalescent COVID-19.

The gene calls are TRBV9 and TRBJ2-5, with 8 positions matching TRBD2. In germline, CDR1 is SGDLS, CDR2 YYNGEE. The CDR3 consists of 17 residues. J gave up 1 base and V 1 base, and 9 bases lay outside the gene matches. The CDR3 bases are TGTGCCAGCAGCGTATCGGCCTCTAGCGGGCCCCAAGAGACCCAGTACTTC. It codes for CASSVSASSGPQETQYF. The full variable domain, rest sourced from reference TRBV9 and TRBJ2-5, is DSGVTQTPKHLITATGQRVTLRCSPRSGDLSVYWYQQSLDQGLQFLIQYYNGEERAKGNILERFSAQQFPDLHSELNLSSLELGDSALYFCASSVSASSGPQETQYFGPGTRLLVL.

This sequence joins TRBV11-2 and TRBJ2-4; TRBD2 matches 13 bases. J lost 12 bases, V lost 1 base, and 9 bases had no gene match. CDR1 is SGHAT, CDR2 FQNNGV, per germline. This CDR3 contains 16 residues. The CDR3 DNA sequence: TGTGCCAGCAGCTTAGTCAGGACTAGCGGGAGTTCTACTCAGTACTTC. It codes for CASSLVRTSGSSTQYF.

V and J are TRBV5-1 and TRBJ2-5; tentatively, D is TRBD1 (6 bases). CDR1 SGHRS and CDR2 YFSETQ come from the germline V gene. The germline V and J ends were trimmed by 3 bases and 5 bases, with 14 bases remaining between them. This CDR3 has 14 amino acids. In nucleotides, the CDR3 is TGCGCCAGCAGCTCACAGGGATCCAGGGAGACCCAGTACTTC. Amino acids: CASSSQGSRETQYF.

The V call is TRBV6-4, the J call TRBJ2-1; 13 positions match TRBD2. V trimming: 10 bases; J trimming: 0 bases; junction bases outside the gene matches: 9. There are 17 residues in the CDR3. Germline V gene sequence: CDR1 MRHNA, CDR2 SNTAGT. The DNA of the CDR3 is TGTGCCATCCCGACTAGCGGGAGGCCGAGCTCCTACAATGAGCAGTTCTTC. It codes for CAIPTSGRPSSYNEQFF.

CDR3 DNA sequence: TGTGCCAGCTCACCTAATAGGGCTAGCGGGAGAGAGACCCAGTACTTC. Protein product: CASSPNRASGRETQYF. This chain links TRBV18 with TRBJ2-5, with TRBD2 matching 10 bases. Germline V gives CDR1 KGHSH, CDR2 LQKENI. The CDR3 has 16 amino acids. The trim removed 3 bases at V and 4 bases at J, leaving 8 bases unmatched.

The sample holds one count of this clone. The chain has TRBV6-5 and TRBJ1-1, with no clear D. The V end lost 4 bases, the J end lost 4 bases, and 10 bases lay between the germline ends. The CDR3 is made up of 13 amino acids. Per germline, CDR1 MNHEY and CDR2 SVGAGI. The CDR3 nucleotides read TGTGCCAGCAGTTGGAATCGCGGCACTGAAGCTTTCTTT. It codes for CASSWNRGTEAFF.

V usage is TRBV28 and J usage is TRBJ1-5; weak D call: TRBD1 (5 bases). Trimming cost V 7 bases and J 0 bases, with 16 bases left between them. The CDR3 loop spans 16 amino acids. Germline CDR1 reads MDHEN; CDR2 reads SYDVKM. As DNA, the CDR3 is TGTGCCAGCACCAACCCCAGGGCTTCTAGCAATCAGCCCCAGCATTTT. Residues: CASTNPRASSNQPQHF.

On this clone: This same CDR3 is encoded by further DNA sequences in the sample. CDR3 bases: TGTGCCAGCAGTTTACTACAGGGCCCGGGTTCACCCCTCCACTTT. Translated, it gives CASSLLQGPGSPLHF. The chain has TRBV27 and TRBJ1-6; tentative D call: TRBD1 (6 bases). The V end lost 2 bases, the J end lost 9 bases, and 14 bases lay between the germline ends. Germline CDR1 and CDR2: MNHEY and SMNVEV (reference sequence). This CDR3 comprises 15 residues.

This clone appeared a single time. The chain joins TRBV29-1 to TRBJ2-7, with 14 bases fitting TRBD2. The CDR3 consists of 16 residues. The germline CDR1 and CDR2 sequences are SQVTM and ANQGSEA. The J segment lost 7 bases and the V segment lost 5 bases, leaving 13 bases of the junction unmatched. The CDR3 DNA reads TGCAGCGTTTATATTCCGGGACTAGCGGGAGTGGGAGAGCAGTACTTC. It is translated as CSVYIPGLAGVGEQYF.

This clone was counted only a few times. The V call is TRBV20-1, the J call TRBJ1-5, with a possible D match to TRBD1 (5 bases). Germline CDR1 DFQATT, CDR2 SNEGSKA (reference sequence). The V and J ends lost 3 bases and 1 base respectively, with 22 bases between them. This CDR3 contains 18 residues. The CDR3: CSASGQGKVLGSNQPQHF. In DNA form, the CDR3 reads TGCAGTGCTAGTGGGCAGGGTAAGGTTTTGGGGAGCAATCAGCCCCAGCATTTT.

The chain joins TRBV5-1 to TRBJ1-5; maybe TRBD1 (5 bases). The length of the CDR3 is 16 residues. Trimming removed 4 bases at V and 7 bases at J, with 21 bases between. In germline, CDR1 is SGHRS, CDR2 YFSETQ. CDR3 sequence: CASSPGGSSGSQPQHF. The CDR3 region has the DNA TGCGCCAGCAGCCCTGGGGGGTCCTCGGGTTCGCAGCCCCAGCATTTT.

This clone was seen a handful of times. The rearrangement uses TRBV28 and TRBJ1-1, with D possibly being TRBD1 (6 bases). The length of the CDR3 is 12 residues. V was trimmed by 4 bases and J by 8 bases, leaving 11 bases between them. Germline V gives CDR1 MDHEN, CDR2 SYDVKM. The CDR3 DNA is TGTGCCAGCAGTTCGACAGGCAGAGAAGCTTTCTTT. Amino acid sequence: CASSSTGREAFF.

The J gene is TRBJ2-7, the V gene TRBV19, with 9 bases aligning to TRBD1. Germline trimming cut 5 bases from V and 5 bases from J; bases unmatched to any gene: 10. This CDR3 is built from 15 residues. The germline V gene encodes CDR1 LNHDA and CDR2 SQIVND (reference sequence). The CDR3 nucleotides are TGTGCCAGTAGTGAAGTCGGGACAGGGAAAAACGAGCAGTACTTC. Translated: CASSEVGTGKNEQYF.

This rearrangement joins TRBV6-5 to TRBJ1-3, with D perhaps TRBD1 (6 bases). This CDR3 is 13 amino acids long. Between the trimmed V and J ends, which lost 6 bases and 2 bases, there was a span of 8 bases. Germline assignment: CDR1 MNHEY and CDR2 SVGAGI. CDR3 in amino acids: CASRGTTGNTIYF. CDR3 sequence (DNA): TGTGCCAGCAGGGGGACAACTGGAAACACCATATATTTT.

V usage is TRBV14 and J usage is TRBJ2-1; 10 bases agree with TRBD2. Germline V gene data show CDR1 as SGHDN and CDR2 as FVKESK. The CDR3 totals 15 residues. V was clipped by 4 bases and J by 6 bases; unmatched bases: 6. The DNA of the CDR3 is TGTGCCAGCAGCCGGATAGCGGGGGGCTCCAATGAGCAGTTCTTC. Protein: CASSRIAGGSNEQFF.

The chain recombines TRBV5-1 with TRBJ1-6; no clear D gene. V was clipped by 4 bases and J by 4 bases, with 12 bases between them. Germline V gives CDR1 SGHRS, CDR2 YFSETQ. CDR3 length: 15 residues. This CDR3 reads CASSTRTGYNSPLHF. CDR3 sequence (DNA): TGCGCCAGCAGCACCCGGACGGGGTATAATTCACCCCTCCACTTT. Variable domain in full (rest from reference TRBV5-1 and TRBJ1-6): KAGVTQTPRYLIKTRGQQVTLSCSPISGHRSVSWYQQTPGQGLQFLFEYFSETQRNKGNFPGRFSGRQFSNSRSEMNVSTLELGDSALYLCASSTRTGYNSPLHFGNGTRLTVT.

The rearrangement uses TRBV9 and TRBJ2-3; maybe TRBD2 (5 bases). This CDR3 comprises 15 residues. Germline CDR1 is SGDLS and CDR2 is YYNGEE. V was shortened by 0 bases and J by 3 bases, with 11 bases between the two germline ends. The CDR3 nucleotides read TGTGCCAGCAGCGTAGTTTCACTAGGGACAGATACGCAGTATTTT. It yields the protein CASSVVSLGTDTQYF.

CDR3 in amino acids: CASSVTGASNYGYTF. The CDR3 region has the DNA TGTGCCAGCAGCGTCACAGGGGCTTCTAACTATGGCTACACCTTC. The chain couples TRBV9 to TRBJ1-2; 7 bases map to TRBD1. V lost 2 bases to trimming and J lost 0 bases; unmatched junction nucleotides: 4. Germline V gene lookup returns CDR1 SGDLS and CDR2 YYNGEE. CDR3 length equals 15 residues.

CDR3 nucleotide sequence: TGTGCCAGCAGTACAAGAGAGACTAGCGGGGCCCCAGATACGCAGTATTTT. This sequence encodes CASSTRETSGAPDTQYF. The chain combines TRBV2 with TRBJ2-3; TRBD2 agrees at 11 bases. Germline loops: CDR1 SNHLY, CDR2 FYNNEI. The CDR3 extends over 17 amino acids. Trimming removed 5 bases from V and 4 bases from J; junction bases left unmatched: 11. Full variable domain (remainder filled in from reference TRBV2 and TRBJ2-3): EPEVTQTPSHQVTQMGQEVILRCVPISNHLYFYWYRQILGQKVEFLVSFYNNEISEKSEIFDDQFSVERPDGSNFTLKIRSTKLEDSAMYFCASSTRETSGAPDTQYFGPGTRLTVL.

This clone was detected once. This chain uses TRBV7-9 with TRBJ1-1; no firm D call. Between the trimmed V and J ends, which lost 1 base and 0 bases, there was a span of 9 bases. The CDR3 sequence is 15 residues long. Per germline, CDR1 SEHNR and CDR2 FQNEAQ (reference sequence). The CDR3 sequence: CASSLEQSMNTEAFF. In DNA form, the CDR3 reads TGTGCCAGCAGCTTAGAACAGAGCATGAACACTGAAGCTTTCTTT.

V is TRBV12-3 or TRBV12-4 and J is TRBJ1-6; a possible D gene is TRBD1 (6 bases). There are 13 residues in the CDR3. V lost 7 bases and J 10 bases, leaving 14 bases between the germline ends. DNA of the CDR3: TGTGCCAGCACCCAGGGGAACAGCTCACCCCTCCACTTT. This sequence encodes CASTQGNSSPLHF.

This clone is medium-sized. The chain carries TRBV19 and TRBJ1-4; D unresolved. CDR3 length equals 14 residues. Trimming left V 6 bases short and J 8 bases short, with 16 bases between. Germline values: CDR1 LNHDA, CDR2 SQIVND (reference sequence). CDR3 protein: CASRYTEGGEKLFF. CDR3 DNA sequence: TGTGCCAGTAGGTACACCGAGGGAGGGGAAAAACTGTTTTTT.

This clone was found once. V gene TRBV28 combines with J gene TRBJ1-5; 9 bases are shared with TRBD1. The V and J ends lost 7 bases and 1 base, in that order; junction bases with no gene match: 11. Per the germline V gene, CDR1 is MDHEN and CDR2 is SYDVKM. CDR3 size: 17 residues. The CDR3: CASMGQGIGESNQPQHF. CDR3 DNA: TGTGCCAGCATGGGACAGGGAATTGGAGAGAGCAATCAGCCCCAGCATTTT. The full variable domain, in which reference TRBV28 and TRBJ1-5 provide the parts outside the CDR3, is DVKVTQSSRYLVKRTGEKVFLECVQDMDHENMFWYRQDPGLGLRLIYFSYDVKMKEKGDIPEGYSVSREKKERFSLILESASTNQTSMYLCASMGQGIGESNQPQHFGDGTRLSIL.

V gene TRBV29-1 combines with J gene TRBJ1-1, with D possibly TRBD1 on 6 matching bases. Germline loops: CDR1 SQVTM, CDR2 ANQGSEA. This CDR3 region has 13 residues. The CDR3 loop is CTTTRGQNTEAFF. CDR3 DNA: TGCACCACTACCCGGGGACAGAACACTGAAGCTTTCTTT.

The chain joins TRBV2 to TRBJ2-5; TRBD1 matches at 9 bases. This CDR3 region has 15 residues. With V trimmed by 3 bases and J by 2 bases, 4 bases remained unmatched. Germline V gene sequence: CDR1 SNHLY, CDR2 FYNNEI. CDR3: CASSDIGQGQETQYF. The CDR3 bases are TGTGCCAGCAGTGATATCGGACAGGGGCAAGAGACCCAGTACTTC.

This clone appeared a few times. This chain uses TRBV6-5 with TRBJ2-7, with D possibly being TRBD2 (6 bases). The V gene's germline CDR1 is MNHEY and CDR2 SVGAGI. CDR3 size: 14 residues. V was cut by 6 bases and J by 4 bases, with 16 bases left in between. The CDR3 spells CASRGTTSIYEQYF. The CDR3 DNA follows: TGTGCCAGCAGGGGGACCACTAGCATATACGAGCAGTACTTC.

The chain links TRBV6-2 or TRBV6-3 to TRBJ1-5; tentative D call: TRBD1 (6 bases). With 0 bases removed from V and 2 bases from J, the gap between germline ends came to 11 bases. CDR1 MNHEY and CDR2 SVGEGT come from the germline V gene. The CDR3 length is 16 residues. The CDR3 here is CASSYSSRGGNQPQHF. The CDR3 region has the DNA TGTGCCAGCAGTTACTCGAGCAGGGGTGGCAATCAGCCCCAGCATTTT.